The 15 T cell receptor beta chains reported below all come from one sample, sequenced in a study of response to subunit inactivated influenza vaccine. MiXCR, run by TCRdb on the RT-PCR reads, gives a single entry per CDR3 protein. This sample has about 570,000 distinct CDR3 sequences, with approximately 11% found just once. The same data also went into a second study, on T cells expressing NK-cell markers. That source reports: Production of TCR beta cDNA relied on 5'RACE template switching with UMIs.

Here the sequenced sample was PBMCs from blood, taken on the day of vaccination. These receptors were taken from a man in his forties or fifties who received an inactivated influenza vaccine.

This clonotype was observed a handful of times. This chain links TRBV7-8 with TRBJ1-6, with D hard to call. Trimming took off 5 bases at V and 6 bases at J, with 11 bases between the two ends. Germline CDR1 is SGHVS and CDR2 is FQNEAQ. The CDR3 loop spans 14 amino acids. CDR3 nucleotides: TGTGCCAGCAGCCCCGCGGGTCTTAATTCACCCCTCCACTTT. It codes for CASSPAGLNSPLHF.

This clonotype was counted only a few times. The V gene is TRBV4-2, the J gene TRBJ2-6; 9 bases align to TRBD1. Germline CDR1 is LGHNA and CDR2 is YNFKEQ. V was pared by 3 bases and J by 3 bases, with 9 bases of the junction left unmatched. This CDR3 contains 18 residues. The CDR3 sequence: CASSQKQGADIGANVLTF. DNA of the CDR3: TGTGCCAGCAGCCAGAAACAGGGGGCCGACATTGGGGCCAACGTCCTGACTTTC.

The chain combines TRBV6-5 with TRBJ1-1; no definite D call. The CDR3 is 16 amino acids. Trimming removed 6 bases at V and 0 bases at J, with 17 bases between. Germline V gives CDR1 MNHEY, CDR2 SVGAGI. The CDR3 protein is CASRSLPMGLNTEAFF. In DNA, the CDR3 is TGTGCCAGCAGATCACTCCCGATGGGCCTGAACACTGAAGCTTTCTTT.

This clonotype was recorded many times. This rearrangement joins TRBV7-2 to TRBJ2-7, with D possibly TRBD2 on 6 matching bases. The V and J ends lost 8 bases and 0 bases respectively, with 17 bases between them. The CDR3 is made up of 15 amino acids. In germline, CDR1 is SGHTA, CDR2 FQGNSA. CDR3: CASSPGGSGSYEQYF. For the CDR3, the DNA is TGTGCCAGCTCACCCGGGGGTAGCGGCTCCTACGAGCAGTACTTC.

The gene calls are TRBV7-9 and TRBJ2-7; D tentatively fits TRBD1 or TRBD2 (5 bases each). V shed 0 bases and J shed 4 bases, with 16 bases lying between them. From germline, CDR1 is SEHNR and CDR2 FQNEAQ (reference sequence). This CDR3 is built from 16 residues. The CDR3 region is CASSLAHGTDFYEQYF. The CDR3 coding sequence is TGTGCCAGCAGCTTAGCGCATGGGACGGACTTTTACGAGCAGTACTTC.

In DNA, the CDR3 is TGTGCCAGCAGGCACGCAGGGGAATACGAGCAGTACTTC. Translation gives CASRHAGEYEQYF. The V and J genes are TRBV12-3 or TRBV12-4 and TRBJ2-7, with D possibly matching TRBD1 (6 bases). The CDR3 spans 13 residues. V was pared by 6 bases and J by 4 bases, with 13 bases between.

The CDR3 nucleotides read TGCGCCAGCAGCCAAGACCAGCTAGCGGGAGCCAATGAGCAGTTCTTC. It specifies CASSQDQLAGANEQFF. The chain is built from TRBV4-3 and TRBJ2-1; 10 bases are shared with TRBD2. V was pared by 0 bases and J by 6 bases, with 5 bases of the junction left unmatched. This CDR3 contains 16 residues. The germline V gene has CDR1 LGHNA and CDR2 YSLEER.

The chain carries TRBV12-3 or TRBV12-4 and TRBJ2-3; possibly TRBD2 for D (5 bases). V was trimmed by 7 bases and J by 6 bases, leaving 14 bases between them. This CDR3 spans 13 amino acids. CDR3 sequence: CASTTFSGDTQYF. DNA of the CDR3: TGTGCCAGCACCACCTTCTCGGGGGATACGCAGTATTTT.

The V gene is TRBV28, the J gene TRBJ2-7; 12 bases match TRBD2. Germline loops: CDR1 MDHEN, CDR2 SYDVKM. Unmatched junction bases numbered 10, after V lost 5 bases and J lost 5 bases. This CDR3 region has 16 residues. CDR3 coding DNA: TGTGCCAGCAGTCCCTGGACTAGCGGGGCAGGGAACGAGCAGTACTTC. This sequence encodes CASSPWTSGAGNEQYF.

CDR3: CASSFGGLSTEAFF. The CDR3 DNA reads TGTGCCAGCAGTTTCGGGGGGCTGAGCACTGAAGCTTTCTTT. The chain uses TRBV12-3 or TRBV12-4 and TRBJ1-1, with D possibly being TRBD1 (6 bases). Between the trimmed V and J ends, which lost 3 bases and 4 bases, there was a span of 12 bases. The CDR3 runs 14 residues.

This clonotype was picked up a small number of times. CDR3 in DNA: TGTGCCACCGGACTAGCGGGGCGAGACAATGAGCAGTTCTTC. It is translated as CATGLAGRDNEQFF. The gene calls are TRBV10-3 and TRBJ2-1, with TRBD2 identical over 12 bases. The CDR3 consists of 14 residues. V was pared by 10 bases and J by 5 bases, with 6 bases of the junction left unmatched. From germline, CDR1 is ENHRY and CDR2 SYGVKD.

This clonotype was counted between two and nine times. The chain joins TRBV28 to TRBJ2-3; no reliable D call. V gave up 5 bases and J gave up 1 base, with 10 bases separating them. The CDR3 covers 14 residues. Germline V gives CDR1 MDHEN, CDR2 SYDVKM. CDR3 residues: CASSPYTGTDTQYF. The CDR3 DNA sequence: TGTGCCAGCAGTCCTTACACAGGCACAGATACGCAGTATTTT.

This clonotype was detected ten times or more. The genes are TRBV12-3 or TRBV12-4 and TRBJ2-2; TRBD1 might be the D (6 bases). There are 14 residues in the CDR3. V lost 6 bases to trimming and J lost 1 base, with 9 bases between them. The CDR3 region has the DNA TGTGCCAGCAGACCGGGACAGAACACCGGGGAGCTGTTTTTT. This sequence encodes CASRPGQNTGELFF.

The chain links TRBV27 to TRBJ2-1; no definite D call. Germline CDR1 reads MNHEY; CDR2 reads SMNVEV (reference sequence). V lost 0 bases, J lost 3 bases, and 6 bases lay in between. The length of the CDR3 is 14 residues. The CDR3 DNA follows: TGTGCCAGCAGTTTATCGCCGGACTACAATGAGCAGTTCTTC. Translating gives CASSLSPDYNEQFF.

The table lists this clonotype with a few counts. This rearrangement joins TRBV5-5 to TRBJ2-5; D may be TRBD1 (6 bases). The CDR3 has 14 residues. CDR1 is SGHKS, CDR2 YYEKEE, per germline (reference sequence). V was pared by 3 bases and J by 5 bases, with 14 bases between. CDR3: CASSSNRDGETQYF. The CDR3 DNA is TGTGCCAGCAGCTCGAACAGGGATGGGGAGACCCAGTACTTC.